The present entry profiles one T cell receptor (beta chain) with its context. This entry comes from a study of cytomegalovirus exposure and HLA in healthy donors. The data were produced by immunoSEQ multiplex PCR, yet TCRdb's version contains in-frame clones alone and is incomplete. The sample contains some 120,000 clones, around nine tenths of which appear only once. Germline CDR1 SGHRS, CDR2 YFSETQ. The ends were cut back, 5 bases at V and 4 bases at J, with 19 bases in the middle. The CDR3 contains 16 residues. This receptor was identified in a man aged 30-40 years in good health and CMV-seronegative. Sequencing was carried out using PBMCs. The rearrangement uses TRBV5-1 and TRBJ1-3; D call uncertain. The CDR3 sequence is CASSLTGKFKGNTIYF. The CDR3 nucleotides read TGCGCCAGCAGTCTGACGGGGAAGTTTAAGGGAAACACCATATATTTT.